The TCR beta chain under discussion was sequenced for a study of graft-versus-host responses after intestinal transplantation (dated by TCRdb to the early 2020s). Looking at the study overall: The transplants that recipients received were multivisceral, liver-intestinal, or isolated intestinal. Graft-versus-host and host-versus-graft alloreactive T cell clones were tracked in the graft, circulation and bone marrow after intestinal transplantation using bulk TCR-beta CDR3 sequencing. To identify alloreactive clones, pre-transplant mixed lymphocyte reaction products were sequenced and then compared with unstimulated pre-transplant donor and recipient T cells. Every recipient was given anti-thymocyte globulin induction, followed by 2 to 3 years of maintenance tacrolimus and steroids. Instead of going to the commercial service, samples from a few later patients were sequenced in-house on an Illumina MiSeq and processed with MiXCR. A peak of at least 4% donor T cells among recipient peripheral blood mononuclear cells was the definition used for donor T cell macrochimerism. A cohort of 24 intestinal transplant recipients, including one retransplant, was enrolled, and a few patients lacking pretransplant specimens were excluded. The research as a whole found: The relatively low number and heterogeneity of intestinal transplant patients limited the conclusions. In patients with donor T cell macrochimerism, the allografts had high GvH to HvG T cell clonal ratios. GvH clones turned up in recipient bone marrow, with some appearing earlier in ileal mucosa or blood, a pattern consistent with an intestinal mucosal origin. Early after transplant, peak levels of circulating GvH clones were associated with declines in HvG clones.

As regards this clone: No cognate antigen has been identified for it. One base away there is no much larger clone; base qualities are not given.

The library was built by means of the immunoSEQ multiplex PCR assay. Adaptive Biotechnologies carried out high-throughput TCR-beta CDR3 sequencing of genomic DNA for most patients. From the authors' description of their analysis: TCR sequencing data for over 15 patients were retrieved from Adaptive's ImmunoSEQ software; a few other patients were processed with MiXCR and VDJtools. CDR3 nucleotide sequences shared between donor and recipient were removed because the origin of such sequences could not be assigned. Alloreactive clones required at least 2-fold expansion over unstimulated cells and minimum CFSE-low frequency of 0.002% (template counts) or 0.001% (read counts). Mappable clones were those detected in sequenced pre-transplant spleen, lymph node, or MLR CFSE-low populations of the donor or recipient. Cumulative frequency of alloreactive clones was calculated as a percentage of all sequences weighted by copy number. TCRdb provides this immuneACCESS table in a form limited to in-frame rearrangements. Some clones are lacking; in checked studies, under half of them reflect an unresolved V gene, and why the rest are absent is not known. V and J calls and clone size are copied from that table; D and trimming were computed from the DNA. Within this sample are more than 10,000 clones, with 90% to 95% of them counted one time only. The ten largest clones represent 3% to 4% of the sample.

Relative to germline, V is missing 4 bases and J is missing 6 bases, with 11 bases of the junction outside any gene match. From the cysteine up to the phenylalanine, the CDR3 has a length of 15 residues. The entry retains the CDR3 DNA only, 45 bases that are in frame from base 1. The germline V gene specifies SQVTM as CDR1 and ANQGSEA as CDR2. Taken with the paper, the label for time point translates to: postoperative day 105 after intestinal transplantation (dayNNNN = postoperative day). In the first month after transplant, blood samples were collected up to 4 times, and after that at least monthly when available.

Recombination linked TRBV29-1 to TRBJ2-1; TRBD1 agrees with 8 junctional bases. Sequences were derived from PBMCs, sampled 105 days after intestinal transplantation. This sequence was found in a human patient who received an intestinal transplant, so some T cells may come from the graft donor. The DNA sequence is as follows: TGCAGCGTTGTGGCCGAACAGGGGGGCTCCAATGAGCAGTTCTTC. It codes for CSVVAEQGGSNEQFF.